This TCR beta chain was sequenced during a study of cytomegalovirus exposure and HLA in healthy donors. This clone was picked up one time. This CDR3 has 12 residues. Germline CDR1 is MDHEN and CDR2 is SYDVKM. V lost 2 bases and J lost 11; bases outside the gene matches: 4. Vbeta (60) and Jbeta (13) primers were used in the PCR. The table came from immunoSEQ multiplex PCR; TCRdb's copy has only in-frame clones and leaves some out. The sample contains just under 95,000 clones, roughly 80% of which appear only once. This rearrangement joins TRBV28 to TRBJ1-1; 8 bases agree with TRBD1. The sequenced sample was PBMCs. The TCR originated in a man aged 45 to 65 in good health and CMV-seropositive. The CDR3 sequence is CASSLMWTGAFF. The CDR3 DNA is TGTGCCAGCAGTTTAATGTGGACAGGGGCTTTCTTT.